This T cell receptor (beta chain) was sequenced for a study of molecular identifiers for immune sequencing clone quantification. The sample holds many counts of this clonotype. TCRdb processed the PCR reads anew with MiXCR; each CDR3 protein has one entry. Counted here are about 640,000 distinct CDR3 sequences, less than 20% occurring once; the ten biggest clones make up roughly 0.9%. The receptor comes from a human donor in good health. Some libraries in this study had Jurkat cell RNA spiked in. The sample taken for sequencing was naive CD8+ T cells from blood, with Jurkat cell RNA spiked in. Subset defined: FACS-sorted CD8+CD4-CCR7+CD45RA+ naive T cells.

The CDR3 sequence: CASSLIEAGAGYGYTF. The DNA of the CDR3 is TGTGCCAGCAGCTTAATTGAGGCAGGGGCTGGGTATGGCTACACCTTC. The chain is built from TRBV7-2 and TRBJ1-2, with D possibly being TRBD1 (6 bases). V was trimmed by 2 bases and J by 5 bases, leaving 18 bases between them. The CDR3 is 16 residues long. The germline CDR1 and CDR2 sequences are SGHTA and FQGNSA.